Listed below are T cell receptor beta chains from one sample, sequenced in a study of blood T cell repertoires in COVID-19. This table comes from immunoSEQ multiplex PCR, and its TCRdb copy is limited to in-frame clones, with some not included. The sample consists of about 480,000 clones, 85% to 90% of them appearing once. The specimen was PBMCs or T cells enriched from blood (not recorded which). The receptors here all came from a woman aged 40 to 50 who had recovered from COVID-19. Each CDR3 is given with its conserved first and last residue. D genes are given only for firm matches. The listing skips clone size in some rows; elsewhere it reads once, few, many or a size class.

>NA|TRBV27|TRBJ1-5|NA
TGTGCCAGCAGTTTCAATCAGGGGTATAGCAATCAGCCCCAGCATTTT
CASSFNQGYSNQPQHF
>NA|TRBV9|TRBJ2-3|NA
TGTGCCAGCAGCGTAGCTAGAAGCACCGATACGCAGTATTTT
CASSVARSTDTQYF
>NA|TRBV4-3|TRBJ2-7|few
TGCGCCAGCAGCCAAGCCAGGGGCCGACCCGAGCAGTACTTC
CASSQARGRPEQYF
>TRBD1|TRBV7-2|TRBJ1-2|NA
TGTGCCAGCAGCTTGGCCAGACAGGGTTTTAGCTATGGCTACACCTTC
CASSLARQGFSYGYTF
>TRBD1|TRBV7-2|TRBJ1-4|few
TGTGCCAGCAGCTTCGGGACAGGGGGAAAACTGTTTTTT
CASSFGTGGKLFF
>NA|TRBV19|TRBJ1-2|NA
TGTGCCTCGGTCGGTACTTATGGCTACACCTTC
CASVGTYGYTF
>TRBD1|TRBV10-1|TRBJ2-1|once
TGCGCCAGCGGCCAAAGCCGGGACAGGGGGTCCTACAATGAGCAGTTCTTC
CASGQSRDRGSYNEQFF
>TRBD1|TRBV7-9|TRBJ2-1|NA
TGTGCCAGCAGCCTTGGGACAGTGATCTACAATGAGCAGTTCTTC
CASSLGTVIYNEQFF
>NA|TRBV2|TRBJ1-1|NA
TGTGCCAGGCTTAGAGACAGGAACACTGAAGCTTTCTTT
CARLRDRNTEAFF
>TRBD1|TRBV5-1|TRBJ2-5|NA
TGCGCCAGCAGCTTGCTGACAGGGTACCAAGAGACCCAGTACTTC
CASSLLTGYQETQYF
>NA|TRBV5-1|TRBJ2-5|NA
TGCGCCAGCAGCTCGGGGGCAGCTAGCGGTCTCCAAGAGACCCAGTACTTC
CASSSGAASGLQETQYF
>NA|TRBV7-9|TRBJ1-1|NA
TGTGCCAGCAGCTTAAGCCGGGAGAAGACTGAAGCTTTCTTT
CASSLSREKTEAFF
>NA|TRBV9|TRBJ1-2|NA
TGTGCCAGCAGTTACGGGGGGGCCGACTATGGCTACACCTTC
CASSYGGADYGYTF
>TRBD2|TRBV27|TRBJ2-5|NA
TGTGCCAGCAGGGGACTAGCGGGAATCCCCACAGAGACCCAGTACTTC
CASRGLAGIPTETQYF
>NA|TRBV6-5|TRBJ1-1|NA
TGTGCCAGCCTCCGGGCGGGGACTGAAGCTTTCTTT
CASLRAGTEAFF
>NA|TRBV3-1/TRBV3-2|TRBJ2-2|NA
TGTGCCAGCAGCCGAGTGAGCACCGGGGAGCTGTTTTTT
CASSRVSTGELFF
>NA|TRBV5-1|TRBJ2-7|NA
TGCGCCAGCAGCTTGCAGGCAGGTATCTCCTACGAGCAGTACTTC
CASSLQAGISYEQYF
>TRBD1|TRBV7-2|TRBJ2-3|NA
TGTGCCAGCAGCTTAACGACAGGGGCCAAAGGAGATACGCAGTATTTT
CASSLTTGAKGDTQYF
>TRBD1|TRBV18|TRBJ2-5|NA
TGTGCCAGCTCACCACCGAGCAGGGGGCGAAAGACCCAGTACTTC
CASSPPSRGRKTQYF
>TRBD1|TRBV29-1|TRBJ2-1|NA
TGCAGCGTTGATTCCAGGGGGTCCTACAATGAGCAGTTCTTC
CSVDSRGSYNEQFF
>NA|TRBV7-9|TRBJ1-1|few
TGTGCCAGCAGCTTAGCACAGGGGAACACTGAAGCTTTCTTT
CASSLAQGNTEAFF
>NA|TRBV6-5|TRBJ2-7|NA
TGTGCCAGCAACGTCTGGGGAGAAGGGGAGCAGTACTTC
CASNVWGEGEQYF
>NA|TRBV7-9|TRBJ2-3|NA
TGTGCCAGCAGCTACTCCCCTACTTCAGATACGCAGTATTTT
CASSYSPTSDTQYF
>NA|TRBV7-2|TRBJ1-1|once
TGTGCCAGCAGCTTAGACAGGGCCGGTGGGACTGAAGCTTTCTTT
CASSLDRAGGTEAFF
>NA|TRBV19|TRBJ2-7|NA
TGTGCCAGTAGTATTTCTAGGGGCGAGCAGTACTTC
CASSISRGEQYF
>TRBD1|TRBV4-3|TRBJ1-6|NA
TGCGCCAGCAGCCGAGACAGGGGTCAAGGATCACCCCTCCACTTT
CASSRDRGQGSPLHF
>NA|TRBV10-3|TRBJ2-7|once
TGTGCCATCAGTGCGCGGAACTACGAGCAGTACTTC
CAISARNYEQYF
>NA|TRBV5-6|TRBJ1-1|NA
TGTGCCAGCAGCTCGCGGTTTGAAGCTTTCTTT
CASSSRFEAFF
>TRBD1|TRBV7-9|TRBJ1-1|NA
TGTGCCAGCAGCCTCGCAGGGGGCTCGAACACTGAAGCTTTCTTT
CASSLAGGSNTEAFF
>TRBD1|TRBV7-2|TRBJ1-2|NA
TGTGCCAGCAGCCCACGTCTAGGGGGCGTTTACTATGGCTACACCTTC
CASSPRLGGVYYGYTF
>NA|TRBV9|TRBJ1-1|NA
TGTGCCAGCAGCCCCCGGACGGAGGACACTGAAGCTTTCTTT
CASSPRTEDTEAFF
>NA|TRBV4-1|TRBJ2-1|NA
TGCGCCAGCAGACCCTTAGCGAGAAACTCCTACAATGAGCAGTTCTTC
CASRPLARNSYNEQFF
>NA|TRBV19|TRBJ2-3|NA
TGTGCCAGTAGTATAAAGGGGGTTTCCACAGATACGCAGTATTTT
CASSIKGVSTDTQYF
>NA|TRBV13|TRBJ2-3|NA
TGTGCCAGCAGCTCGCTTAGGGTCAACGGGGGAGATACGCAGTATTTT
CASSSLRVNGGDTQYF
>TRBD1|TRBV6-5|TRBJ2-7|once
TGTGCCAGCAGGACAGGGATCTACGAGCAGTACTTC
CASRTGIYEQYF
>NA|TRBV2|TRBJ2-2|NA
TGTGCCAGCCGCGGCCAGGGGATTAGACCCGGGGAGCTGTTTTTT
CASRGQGIRPGELFF
>TRBD1|TRBV19|TRBJ1-1|NA
TGTGCCAGTAGGGCACAGGGGTTTCTCACTGAAGCTTTCTTT
CASRAQGFLTEAFF
>NA|TRBV7-2|TRBJ1-3|NA
TGTGCCAGCAGCTTTACAGGATACTCTGGAAACACCATATATTTT
CASSFTGYSGNTIYF
>TRBD2|TRBV10-3|TRBJ2-1|NA
TGTGCCATCAGTGGTTACGGGACTAGCGGGGGTTACAATGAGCAGTTCTTC
CAISGYGTSGGYNEQFF
>TRBD2|TRBV3-1/TRBV3-2|TRBJ2-3|NA
TGTGCCAGCAGCTCACCACAGGGGGAAGGACTAGCGGGAGTGACAGATACGCAGTATTTT
CASSSPQGEGLAGVTDTQYF
>NA|TRBV3-1/TRBV3-2|TRBJ2-7|NA
TGTGCCAGCAGCCAAGATTCAGGGGAAGGAATCCTCTACGAGCAGTACTTC
CASSQDSGEGILYEQYF